This is a list of T cell receptor beta chains from one sample in a study of T cell repertoires in cytomegalovirus infection. In TCRdb, the reads were re-called with MiXCR into one record per CDR3 protein. The table shows 100,000 to 150,000 distinct CDR3 sequences, with 7% to 10% occurring only once. Material: PBMCs. These receptors were collected from a human donor in good health (CMV status not recorded). Some clones in this sample may be carry-over from other donors' samples. CDR3s include the opening cysteine and the closing phenylalanine or tryptophan. Fields, in order: D gene, V gene, clone size, J gene, CDR3 DNA, CDR3 protein. The D gene is left open where the match is weak. Part of the rows lack a size; the others show once, few, many or a class for expanded clones.

-,TRBV7-6,many,TRBJ1-4,TGTGCCAGCAGCTTAGGGACAACTAATGAAAAACTGTTTTTT,CASSLGTTNEKLFF
-,TRBV4-1,many,TRBJ2-4,TGCGCCAGCAGCCAAGATCCGGGGGAACTAGCCAAAAACATTCAGTACTTC,CASSQDPGELAKNIQYF
-,TRBV5-5,-,TRBJ2-1,TGTGCCAGCAGCTCCTCAAGGGCGCAGTTCTTC,CASSSSRAQFF
-,TRBV7-9,many,TRBJ1-2,TGTGCCAGCAGCTCGACAGCCTTAGGCTATGGCTACACCTTC,CASSSTALGYGYTF
TRBD2,TRBV7-6,many,TRBJ2-1,TGTGCCAGCAGCACCACTAGCGGGGGATCCTACAATGAGCAGTTCTTC,CASSTTSGGSYNEQFF
TRBD2,TRBV5-4,few,TRBJ2-2,TGTGCCAGCAGCTTCGCTAGCGGGGGTGGCACCGGGGAGCTGTTTTTT,CASSFASGGGTGELFF
-,TRBV7-9,many,TRBJ1-5,TGTGCCAGCAGCTTAGGGCAGGGCGGTCAGCCCCAGCATTTT,CASSLGQGGQPQHF
-,TRBV12-3/TRBV12-4,few,TRBJ2-3,TGTGCCAGCAGATTGAAATCAGATACGCAGTATTTT,CASRLKSDTQYF
-,TRBV12-3/TRBV12-4,many,TRBJ2-1,TGTGCCAGCAGTTTAGGCTCCGATGAGCAGTTCTTC,CASSLGSDEQFF
-,TRBV19,many,TRBJ2-7,TGTGCCAGTAGCCTACGACAGGCAGTCTCCGGCGAGCAGTACTTC,CASSLRQAVSGEQYF
-,TRBV7-8,-,TRBJ2-7,TGTGCCAGCAGCTTATCGAACATCGACGAGCAGTACTTC,CASSLSNIDEQYF
-,TRBV6-5,-,TRBJ2-1,TGTGCCGGGGGGGGCCCCCCGGGGGAGCAGTTCTTC,CAGGGPPGEQFF
-,TRBV28,many,TRBJ2-2,TGTGCCAGCAGTCCTCCGGGACACGGCTCGAACACCGGGGAGCTGTTTTTT,CASSPPGHGSNTGELFF
-,TRBV15,many,TRBJ2-5,TGTGCCACCAGCAGAGATATTCAAGCGGCGGGGACCCAGTACTTC,CATSRDIQAAGTQYF
-,TRBV2,many,TRBJ1-2,TGTGCCAGCGACGGAGGGGACTTCGGCTACACCTTC,CASDGGDFGYTF
TRBD1,TRBV7-2,many,TRBJ2-7,TGTGCCAGCAGCTTAGTCGGGACAGGGGGCTACGAGCAGTACTTC,CASSLVGTGGYEQYF
-,TRBV29-1,many,TRBJ1-5,TGCAGCGTCGGAGGGCGAAATCAGCCCCAGCATTTT,CSVGGRNQPQHF
TRBD2,TRBV6-6,few,TRBJ2-7,TGTGCCAGCAGTTACTCGAAATCGGCTAGCGGGGTCTACGAGCAGTACTTC,CASSYSKSASGVYEQYF
-,TRBV7-9,many,TRBJ2-1,TGTGCCAGCAGCTTGTGGACCTACAATGAGCAGTTCTTC,CASSLWTYNEQFF
-,TRBV5-1,-,TRBJ1-4,TGCGCCAGCAGCTTGGGGGCTTGGCCGGATGAAAAACTGTTTTTT,CASSLGAWPDEKLFF
-,TRBV20-1,few,TRBJ1-4,TGCAGTGCTAACGGGGCGTTGAATGAAAAACTGTTTTTT,CSANGALNEKLFF
-,TRBV14,many,TRBJ2-5,TGTGCCAGCAGCCAAGGACAGCTTTTCCAAGAGACCCAGTACTTC,CASSQGQLFQETQYF
-,TRBV28,many,TRBJ2-1,TGTGCCAGCAGACGGACTTACAATGAGCAGTTCTTC,CASRRTYNEQFF
-,TRBV25-1,-,TRBJ1-3,TGTGCCAGCAGCACAGGGTTTGCTGGAAACACCATATATTTT,CASSTGFAGNTIYF
-,TRBV7-2,many,TRBJ2-5,TGTGCCAGCAGCTCCCCTCCGGGGCGGGAGACCCAGTACTTC,CASSSPPGRETQYF
-,TRBV7-9,many,TRBJ2-5,TGTGCCAGCACGTTATGGGGCAGCGGCGAACCAGAGACCCAGTACTTC,CASTLWGSGEPETQYF
TRBD1,TRBV12-5,many,TRBJ2-1,TGTGCTAGTGGTTTTTGGGACAGGGGGCGCGATGAGCAGTTCTTC,CASGFWDRGRDEQFF
-,TRBV7-9,many,TRBJ1-1,TGTGCCAGCAGCCGAGGGGAGGGGACGGGGACTGAAGCTTTCTTT,CASSRGEGTGTEAFF
-,TRBV5-4,-,TRBJ2-7,TGTGCCAGCAGCTTGTCGCAGGGGTCGTCCTACGAGCAGTACTTC,CASSLSQGSSYEQYF
-,TRBV2,many,TRBJ2-1,TGTGCCAGCAGTTCAAGTCCCCAGTCCATCAATGAGCAGTTCTTC,CASSSSPQSINEQFF
-,TRBV6-5,many,TRBJ2-7,TGTGCCAGCAGCGGACATTCCACAGGAGCCCCCTACGAGCAGTACTTC,CASSGHSTGAPYEQYF
-,TRBV5-6,many,TRBJ1-2,TGTGCCAGCAGCTTATGGACGGATATCTATGGCTACACCTTC,CASSLWTDIYGYTF
-,TRBV14,many,TRBJ2-1,TGTGCCAGCAGCCAAGTGATGGAAGGTGAGCAGTTCTTC,CASSQVMEGEQFF
TRBD1,TRBV29-1,-,TRBJ1-4,TGCAGCGTTGGACAGGGTTGGTTT,CSVGQGWF
-,TRBV2,-,TRBJ2-1,TGTGCCAGCAGTGTAGGACAGAACAATGAGCAGTTCTTC,CASSVGQNNEQFF
TRBD2,TRBV19,many,TRBJ2-7,TGTGCCAGTAGTACCAGCGGGGGGGCCTCCTACGAGCAGTACTTC,CASSTSGGASYEQYF
TRBD2,TRBV5-1,many,TRBJ2-7,TGCGCCAGCAGCCTTGCTAGCGGGGGCCCCAACGAGCAGTACTTC,CASSLASGGPNEQYF
TRBD1,TRBV20-1,many,TRBJ2-2,TGCAGTGCTCGTAGGACAGGGATCAACACCGGGGAGCTGTTTTTT,CSARRTGINTGELFF
-,TRBV9,few,TRBJ2-5,TGTGCCAGCAGCGTACTAGATTCTGGTCCTAATGGAGAGACCCAGTACTTC,CASSVLDSGPNGETQYF
-,TRBV18,few,TRBJ1-5,TGTGCCAGCTCGGCAGGGGTTGACCAGCCCCAGCATTTT,CASSAGVDQPQHF
-,TRBV7-2,many,TRBJ2-3,TGTGCCAGCACCCACGCAGGGAGTGGAACAGATACGCAGTATTTT,CASTHAGSGTDTQYF
-,TRBV12-3/TRBV12-4,many,TRBJ1-4,TGTGCCAGCAGTTTTTACGGGGGAGGTGAAAAACTGTTTTTT,CASSFYGGGEKLFF
-,TRBV2,many,TRBJ1-4,TGTGCCAGTACGGGACGGAGGAGTGGAGTTGCAACTAATGAAAAACTGTTTTTT,CASTGRRSGVATNEKLFF
-,TRBV29-1,few,TRBJ2-5,TGCAGCGACAAAAGAGGAGAGACCCAGTACTTC,CSDKRGETQYF
TRBD1,TRBV12-3/TRBV12-4,many,TRBJ1-6,TGTGCCAGCAGTTTAAGGACAGGGCACCATTCACCCCTCCACTTT,CASSLRTGHHSPLHF
-,TRBV4-1,many,TRBJ2-1,TGCGCCAGCAGCCAAGACTACAATGAGCAGTTCTTC,CASSQDYNEQFF
TRBD1,TRBV7-9,many,TRBJ2-1,TGTGCCAGCAGCTTGGACAGGGGATACAATGAGCAGTTCTTC,CASSLDRGYNEQFF
TRBD1,TRBV20-1,few,TRBJ2-5,TGCAGTGCTAGCGCCCCACAGGGGGGAGAGACCCAGTACTTC,CSASAPQGGETQYF
-,TRBV7-2,many,TRBJ1-1,TGTGCCAGCAGCAAATACCGGAGCGGGGTGAACACTGAAGCTTTCTTT,CASSKYRSGVNTEAFF
-,TRBV20-1,many,TRBJ2-2,TGCAGTGCTAGCCACAGGACGACCGCGGGCGGGGAGCTGTTTTTT,CSASHRTTAGGELFF
-,TRBV6-6,many,TRBJ2-7,TGTGCCAGCAGTTACTTAGCCTTGCAGTACTTC,CASSYLALQYF